This T cell receptor (beta chain) was identified in a study of T cells in localized non-small cell lung cancer. The CDR3 is made up of 14 amino acids. Unmatched junction bases numbered 9, after V lost 1 base and J lost 10 bases. From germline, CDR1 is SGHAT and CDR2 FQNNGV. Of note for this clone: The antigen is unknown.

Profiled with immunoSEQ multiplex PCR; TCRdb holds only in-frame clones, not every one. The table includes about 24,000 clones, about 90% detected once. Study-wide results and limits: Uninvolved adjacent lung, not tumor, had the highest T cell clonality. Because researchers sequenced only one region of the tumor, heterogeneity is still possible.

The sample here was peripheral blood, taken before any cancer treatment. The chain couples TRBV11-2 to TRBJ1-1, with TRBD1 matching over 7 bases. This TCR came from a male donor at least 60 years old with stage I squamous cell lung carcinoma. CDR3 loop: CASSLAGTATGAFF. In DNA, the CDR3 is TGTGCCAGCAGCTTAGCGGGGACAGCGACGGGAGCTTTCTTT.